This T cell receptor (beta chain) derives from a study of cytomegalovirus exposure and HLA in healthy donors. The CDR3 runs 16 residues. Germline CDR1 reads GTSNPN; CDR2 reads SVGIG (reference sequence). V was pared by 5 bases and J by 4 bases, with 23 bases between. Primers for the PCR totalled 60 Vbeta and 13 Jbeta. Clones were read by immunoSEQ multiplex PCR, and TCRdb kept only the in-frame ones, dropping some. The sample contains hundreds of thousands of clones, roughly 82% of which appear only once. The chain combines TRBV30 with TRBJ1-2, with D unclear. The TCR originated in a man in his forties in good health and CMV-seropositive. Sequencing used PBMCs. The CDR3 reads CAWDAQTRVSGYGYTF. DNA of the CDR3: TGTGCCTGGGATGCCCAGACGAGGGTATCAGGCTATGGCTACACCTTC.